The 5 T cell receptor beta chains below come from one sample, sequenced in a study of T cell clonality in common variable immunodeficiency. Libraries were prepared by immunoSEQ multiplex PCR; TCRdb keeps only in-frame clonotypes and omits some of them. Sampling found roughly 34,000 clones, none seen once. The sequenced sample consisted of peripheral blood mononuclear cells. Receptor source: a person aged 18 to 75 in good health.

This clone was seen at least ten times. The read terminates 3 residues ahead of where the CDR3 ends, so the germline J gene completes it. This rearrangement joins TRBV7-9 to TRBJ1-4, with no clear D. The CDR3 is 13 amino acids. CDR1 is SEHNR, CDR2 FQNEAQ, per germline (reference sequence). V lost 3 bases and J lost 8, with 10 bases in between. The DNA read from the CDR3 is TGTGCCAGCAGCTTTGCCCTCGGGGAAAAA. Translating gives CASSFALGEK. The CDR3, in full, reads CASSFALGEKLFF.

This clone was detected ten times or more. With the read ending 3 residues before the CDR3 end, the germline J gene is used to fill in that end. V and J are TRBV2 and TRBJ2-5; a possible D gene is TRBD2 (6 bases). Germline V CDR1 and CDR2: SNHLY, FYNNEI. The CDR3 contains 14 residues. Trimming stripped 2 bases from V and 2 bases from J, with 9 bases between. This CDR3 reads CASSELGGQETQYF. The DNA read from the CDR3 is TGTGCCAGCAGTGAATTGGGGGGACAAGAGACC. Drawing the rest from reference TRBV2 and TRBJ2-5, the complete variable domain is EPEVTQTPSHQVTQMGQEVILRCVPISNHLYFYWYRQILGQKVEFLVSFYNNEISEKSEIFDDQFSVERPDGSNFTLKIRSTKLEDSAMYFCASSELGGQETQYFGPGTRLLVL.

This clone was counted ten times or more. The CDR3 reads CASSRTQGMNTEAFF. The covered CDR3 bases are TGTGCCAGCAGCAGGACACAGGGGATGAACACTGAA. The gene calls are TRBV7-8 and TRBJ1-1, with 7 nucleotides matching TRBD1. The CDR3 end lies 3 residues beyond the end of the read and is filled in from the germline J gene. The J segment lost 0 bases and the V segment lost 5 bases, leaving 6 bases of the junction unmatched. Looked up from germline, CDR1 is SGHVS and CDR2 is FQNEAQ. This CDR3 comprises 15 residues. Drawing the rest from reference TRBV7-8 and TRBJ1-1, the complete variable domain is GAGVSQSPRYKVAKRGQDVALRCDPISGHVSLFWYQQALGQGPEFLTYFQNEAQLDKSGLPSDRFFAERPEGSVSTLKIQRTQQEDSAVYLCASSRTQGMNTEAFFGQGTRLTVV.

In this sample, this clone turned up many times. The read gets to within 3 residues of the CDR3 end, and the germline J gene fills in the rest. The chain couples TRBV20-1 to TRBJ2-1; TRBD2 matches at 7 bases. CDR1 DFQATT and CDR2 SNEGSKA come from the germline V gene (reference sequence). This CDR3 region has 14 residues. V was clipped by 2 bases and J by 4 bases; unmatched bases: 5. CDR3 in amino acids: CSARLAALYNEQFF. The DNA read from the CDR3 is TGCAGTGCTAGACTAGCGGCTCTATACAATGAG.

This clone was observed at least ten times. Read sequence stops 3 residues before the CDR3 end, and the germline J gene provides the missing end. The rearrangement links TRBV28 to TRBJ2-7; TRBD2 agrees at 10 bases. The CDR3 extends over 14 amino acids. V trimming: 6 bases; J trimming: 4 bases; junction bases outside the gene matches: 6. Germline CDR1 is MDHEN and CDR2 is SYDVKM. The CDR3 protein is CASSQPAGGYEQYF. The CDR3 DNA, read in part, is TGTGCCAGCAGCCAGCCAGCGGGAGGGTACGAG.